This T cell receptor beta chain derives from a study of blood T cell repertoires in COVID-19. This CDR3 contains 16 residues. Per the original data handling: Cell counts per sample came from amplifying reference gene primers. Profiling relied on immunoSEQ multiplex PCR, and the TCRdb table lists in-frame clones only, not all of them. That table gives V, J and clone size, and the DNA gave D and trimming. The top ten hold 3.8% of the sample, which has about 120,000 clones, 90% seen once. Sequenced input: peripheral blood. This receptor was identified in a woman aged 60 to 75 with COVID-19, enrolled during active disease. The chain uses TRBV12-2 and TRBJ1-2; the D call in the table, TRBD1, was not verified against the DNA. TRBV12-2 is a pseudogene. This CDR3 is CASRLGPRDRVLGYTF. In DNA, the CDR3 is TGTGCAAGTCGCTTAGGGCCCCGGGACAGGGTCCTCGGCTACACCTTC.